The 29 T cell receptor beta chains below come from one sample, sequenced in a study of T cells in Graves' hyperthyroidism and ophthalmopathy. Amplification yielded TCR beta CDR3 regions, with RNA transcripts as the source. The TCR CDR3 was amplified in a first-round RT-PCR using the HTBI primer set. TCRdb itself ran the multiplex PCR reads through MiXCR, one entry per CDR3 protein. The sample carries hundreds of thousands of distinct CDR3 sequences, approximately 14% recorded once. The sequenced material came from blood. Source of these receptors: a woman aged 50 to 60 with Graves' ophthalmopathy.

About this clonotype: A much larger clone differs by one base, so this may be a read error. This chain joins TRBV20-1 and TRBJ2-1; D may be TRBD1 or TRBD2 (6 bases each). Germline values: CDR1 DFQATT, CDR2 SNEGSKA (reference sequence). This CDR3 comprises 14 residues. CDR3 nucleotides: TGCAGTGCTCTTAACAGGGACTCCTACGATGAGCAGTTCTTC. Translating gives CSALNRDSYDEQFF.

This clonotype has only a few counts. This chain connects TRBV14 to TRBJ2-6; no reliable D call. The germline V gene has CDR1 SGHDN and CDR2 FVKESK. The length of the CDR3 is 17 residues. With 3 bases removed from V and 1 base from J, the gap between germline ends came to 13 bases. The CDR3 coding sequence is TGTGCCAGCAGCCACGACCTTCGCCCATCTGGGGCCAACGTCCTGACTTTC. Amino acid sequence: CASSHDLRPSGANVLTF. The full variable domain, with the rest looked up from reference TRBV14 and TRBJ2-6, is EAGVTQFPSHSVIEKGQTVTLRCDPISGHDNLYWYRRVMGKEIKFLLHFVKESKQDESGMPNNRFLAERTGGTYSTLKVQPAELEDSGVYFCASSHDLRPSGANVLTFGAGSRLTVL.

V and J are TRBV6-4 and TRBJ2-1; 7 nucleotides line up with TRBD1. Germline values: CDR1 MRHNA, CDR2 SNTAGT. V lost 8 bases and J lost 5; bases outside the gene matches: 6. The CDR3 totals 13 residues. As DNA, the CDR3 is TGTGCCAGCCGAAGAACAGGGGACAATGAGCAGTTCTTC. It codes for CASRRTGDNEQFF.

Ten or more counts support this clonotype. This sequence joins TRBV6-1 and TRBJ2-5; D may be TRBD1 (5 bases). CDR3 length equals 14 residues. With 4 bases removed from V and 0 bases from J, the gap between germline ends came to 9 bases. Germline CDR1 and CDR2: MNHNS and SASEGT. The CDR3 DNA sequence: TGTGCCAGCAGTGTTCCCAGGGACCAAGAGACCCAGTACTTC. Translated, it gives CASSVPRDQETQYF.

This clonotype was found many times. This chain connects TRBV28 to TRBJ2-4; 11 positions agree with TRBD2. CDR3 length equals 17 residues. J gave up 7 bases and V 5 bases, and 13 bases lay outside the gene matches. CDR1 is MDHEN, CDR2 SYDVKM, per germline. The CDR3 loop is CASSPILAGGRSNIQYF. For the CDR3, the DNA is TGTGCCAGCAGTCCGATTCTAGCGGGAGGACGGAGTAACATTCAGTACTTC.

Concerning this clonotype: The conserved final phenylalanine or tryptophan is absent from the CDR3, which likely points to a read error. The chain combines TRBV7-2 with TRBJ2-7; 7 bases align to TRBD2. Germline CDR1 is SGHTA and CDR2 is FQGNSA. The CDR3 is 18 amino acids. CDR3 sequence reads: CASSQEQVRREFTYEQYL. CDR3 sequence (DNA): TGCGCCAGCAGCCAAGAACAAGTTAGGCGGGAGTTCACCTACGAGCAGTACCTC.

J is TRBJ2-1 and V is TRBV6-2 or TRBV6-3, with TRBD2 as a possible D gene (5 bases). The germline gives CDR1 MNHEY, CDR2 SVGEGT. This CDR3 spans 13 amino acids. V was cut by 2 bases and J by 7 bases, with 9 bases left in between. The CDR3 here is CASSYGRGNEQFF. The CDR3 region has the DNA TGTGCCAGCAGTTACGGTCGAGGGAATGAGCAGTTCTTC.

There are many counts of this clonotype. The chain is built from TRBV7-2 and TRBJ2-1, with 10 bases matching TRBD1. Unmatched junction bases numbered 15, after V lost 4 bases and J lost 0 bases. Germline CDR1 and CDR2: SGHTA and FQGNSA. The CDR3 sequence is 20 residues long. The CDR3: CASSSPGQGTPQLSYNEQFF. In DNA form, the CDR3 reads TGTGCCAGCAGCTCCCCGGGACAGGGGACTCCTCAGCTCTCCTACAATGAGCAGTTCTTC.

This clonotype has ten or more counts. The V gene is TRBV18, the J gene TRBJ1-4, with D possibly TRBD1 on 6 matching bases. The germline CDR1 and CDR2 sequences are KGHSH and LQKENI. The CDR3 runs 16 residues. V was shortened by 4 bases and J by 8 bases, with 20 bases between the two germline ends. CDR3 amino acids: CASSHDDKGVWEKLFF. DNA of the CDR3: TGTGCCAGCTCACACGACGACAAGGGGGTTTGGGAAAAACTGTTTTTT.

V and J are TRBV2 and TRBJ2-1; 12 bases are a match to TRBD2. CDR3 size: 15 residues. Germline V gene sequence: CDR1 SNHLY, CDR2 FYNNEI. V lost 5 bases and J lost 6; bases outside the gene matches: 5. This CDR3 reads CASSRTSGTVNEQFF. The CDR3 bases are TGTGCCAGCAGTAGGACTAGCGGGACCGTCAATGAGCAGTTCTTC.

This clonotype occurred many times. The V and J genes are TRBV20-1 and TRBJ2-5; D possibly corresponds to TRBD1 (6 bases). The CDR3 is made up of 13 amino acids. The V end lost 6 bases, the J end lost 5 bases, and 16 bases lay between the germline ends. Germline V gene data show CDR1 as DFQATT and CDR2 as SNEGSKA (reference sequence). For the CDR3, the DNA is TGCAGTGCCCCCGCCAGGGGAAGGGAGACCCAGTACTTC. This sequence encodes CSAPARGRETQYF.

This clonotype was seen ten or more times. The V and J genes are TRBV3-1 and TRBJ2-1; TRBD1 might be the D (6 bases). Trimming left V 7 bases short and J 6 bases short, with 13 bases between. Looked up from germline, CDR1 is LGHDT and CDR2 is YNNKEL (reference sequence). CDR3 length: 13 amino acids. The CDR3 reads CASNLQGRNEQFF. The CDR3 coding sequence is TGTGCCAGCAACTTACAGGGACGCAATGAGCAGTTCTTC.

This clonotype was seen a few times. The chain has TRBV6-1 and TRBJ2-4; TRBD1 matches at 12 bases. Germline V gene sequence: CDR1 MNHNS, CDR2 SASEGT. V shed 4 bases, J shed 8 bases, and the junction held 3 bases outside the gene matches. The CDR3 contains 14 residues. The CDR3 DNA reads as TGTGCCAGCAGTGGGGACAGGGGGCAGCACATTCAGTACTTC. This translates into CASSGDRGQHIQYF.

This clonotype has a count of ten or more. The chain's CDR3 is CASTLQEQETQYF. Written as DNA, the CDR3 is TGTGCCAGCACACTCCAGGAACAAGAGACCCAGTACTTC. The rearrangement links TRBV11-3 to TRBJ2-5; D is unresolved. The germline V and J ends were trimmed by 7 bases and 2 bases, with 11 bases remaining between them. Germline V gene lookup returns CDR1 SGHNT and CDR2 YENEEA. The CDR3 is 13 amino acids.

This clonotype was seen many times. The chain uses TRBV30 and TRBJ1-2; D gene ambiguous. The CDR3 spans 13 residues. The V gene lost 1 base and the J gene lost 4 bases, with 10 bases spanning the gap. Germline loops: CDR1 GTSNPN, CDR2 SVGIG (reference sequence). CDR3 in amino acids: CAWSGLRTYGYTF. Written as DNA, the CDR3 is TGTGCCTGGAGTGGTTTACGGACCTATGGCTACACCTTC.

A note on this clonotype: A much larger clone differs by one base, so this may be a read error. This chain joins TRBV12-3 or TRBV12-4 and TRBJ2-1; 9 positions match TRBD2. The CDR3 consists of 15 residues. V lost 5 bases to trimming and J lost 8 bases; unmatched junction nucleotides: 10. CDR3 amino acids: CASSRLAVPGDEQFF. DNA for the CDR3: TGTGCCAGCAGTAGACTAGCGGTCCCCGGGGATGAGCAGTTCTTC.

This clonotype was recorded at least ten times. This chain links TRBV6-1 with TRBJ2-1, with 7 nucleotides matching TRBD1. V dropped 6 bases and J dropped 2; count of bases not matched to a gene: 10. This CDR3 is built from 16 residues. Germline V gene lookup returns CDR1 MNHNS and CDR2 SASEGT. In DNA, the CDR3 is TGTGCCAGCAGGCAAAATACAGGGGATGCCTACAATGAGCAGTTCTTC. It translates to CASRQNTGDAYNEQFF.

The rearrangement uses TRBV4-2 and TRBJ2-3; D is ambiguous. Germline CDR1 LGHNA, CDR2 YNFKEQ. The CDR3 sequence is 19 residues long. The V and J ends lost 0 bases and 6 bases respectively, with 25 bases between them. The CDR3 coding sequence is TGTGCCAGCAGCCAAGATTTCCCCCACGATCAACTGTTCTCGGATACGCAGTATTTT. Translation gives CASSQDFPHDQLFSDTQYF.

To note about this clonotype: Given a much more abundant clone one base away, this may be a read error. The V and J genes are TRBV12-3 or TRBV12-4 and TRBJ2-5; the D gene is possibly TRBD1 (8 bases). V was clipped by 3 bases and J by 11 bases, with 22 bases between them. This CDR3 comprises 15 residues. The CDR3 region is CASSFGGTQGGQQYF. The DNA of the CDR3 is TGTGCCAGCAGTTTCGGTGGGACACAGGGGGGGCAACAGTACTTC.

The J gene is TRBJ2-1, the V gene TRBV18; the D gene is possibly TRBD2 (6 bases). Trimming left V 1 base short and J 4 bases short, with 11 bases between. Per the germline V gene, CDR1 is KGHSH and CDR2 is LQKENI. CDR3 length equals 15 residues. The CDR3 loop reads CASSPREVLYNEQFF. For the CDR3, the DNA is TGTGCCAGCTCACCACGGGAGGTTTTGTACAATGAGCAGTTCTTC.

In its sample, this clonotype was seen a few times. The genes are TRBV20-1 and TRBJ2-3, with 7 positions matching TRBD1. J gave up 0 bases and V 3 bases, and 3 bases lay outside the gene matches. From germline, CDR1 is DFQATT and CDR2 SNEGSKA (reference sequence). The CDR3 totals 14 residues. Written as DNA, the CDR3 is TGCAGTGCTAGGGGACAGCTGAGCACAGATACGCAGTATTTT. Protein product: CSARGQLSTDTQYF.

Only a few counts were recorded for this clonotype. V is TRBV24-1 and J is TRBJ2-2; D perhaps matches TRBD1 (5 bases). Germline CDR1 is KGHDR and CDR2 is SFDVKD. The CDR3 runs 13 residues. V dropped 8 bases and J dropped 1 base, with 7 bases sitting between them. The CDR3 bases are TGTGCCACCACAGGGAAGAACACCGGGGAGCTGTTTTTT. Amino acids: CATTGKNTGELFF.

For this clonotype: A much larger clone sits a single nucleotide away, making a read error possible. The rearrangement links TRBV28 to TRBJ1-1; no clear D. The V gene lost 8 bases and the J gene lost 5 bases, with 6 bases spanning the gap. The CDR3 length is 10 residues. CDR1 MDHEN and CDR2 SYDVKM come from the germline V gene. The CDR3 DNA reads TGTGCCAGCGGTAAAACTGAAGCTTTCTTT. Its protein product is CASGKTEAFF.

This clonotype was observed at least ten times. Relative to the germline gene, one junction end is altered; a read error may explain this. V usage is TRBV20-1 and J usage is TRBJ2-7; D perhaps matches TRBD2 (6 bases). Germline V gives CDR1 DFQATT, CDR2 SNEGSKA (reference sequence). The CDR3 runs to 15 residues. The CDR3 DNA sequence: TGCAGTGCCAGAGGTTACCGGGAGCTCTCCTACGAGCAGTACTTC. Translating gives CSARGYRELSYEQYF.

The table lists this clonotype with many counts. V usage is TRBV4-3 and J usage is TRBJ1-5; a possible D gene is TRBD1 (6 bases). Trimming took 3 bases from V and 2 from J, leaving 8 bases between them. CDR3 size: 14 residues. Germline CDR1 is LGHNA and CDR2 is YSLEER. The CDR3 is CASSQRQGNQPQHF. DNA for the CDR3: TGCGCCAGCAGCCAGAGACAGGGCAATCAGCCCCAGCATTTT.

This clonotype was seen at least ten times. V usage is TRBV2 and J usage is TRBJ1-1; D perhaps matches TRBD1 (5 bases). The germline V gene encodes CDR1 SNHLY and CDR2 FYNNEI. This CDR3 is 12 amino acids long. Between the trimmed V and J ends, which lost 8 bases and 7 bases, there was a span of 14 bases. CDR3 nucleotides: TGTGCCAGCTCCCCGGGGGGGATTGAAGCTTTCTTT. As protein: CASSPGGIEAFF. Combining the CDR3 with reference TRBV2 and TRBJ1-1 gives the whole variable domain EPEVTQTPSHQVTQMGQEVILRCVPISNHLYFYWYRQILGQKVEFLVSFYNNEISEKSEIFDDQFSVERPDGSNFTLKIRSTKLEDSAMYFCASSPGGIEAFFGQGTRLTVV.

The chain joins TRBV6-1 to TRBJ1-1; a weak D match, TRBD1 (5 bases). The CDR3 extends over 14 amino acids. Germline lookup yields CDR1 MNHNS and CDR2 SASEGT. V was clipped by 6 bases and J by 5 bases, with 16 bases between them. The DNA for the CDR3 is TGTGCCAGCAGGGCCCGGGGGGTTGGGACTGAAGCTTTCTTT. It yields the protein CASRARGVGTEAFF.

The rearrangement joins TRBV6-1 to TRBJ2-1; D ambiguous. The V gene lost 3 bases and the J gene lost 7 bases, with 16 bases spanning the gap. In germline, CDR1 is MNHNS, CDR2 SASEGT. The CDR3 covers 15 residues. Here the CDR3 reads CASSEPFPTGNEQFF. The CDR3 coding sequence is TGTGCCAGCAGTGAGCCCTTCCCCACTGGGAATGAGCAGTTCTTC.

This clonotype has at least ten counts. The chain uses TRBV6-1 and TRBJ2-2, with 12 bases aligning to TRBD1. The CDR3 extends over 19 amino acids. Germline V gene lookup returns CDR1 MNHNS and CDR2 SASEGT. V dropped 5 bases and J dropped 7; count of bases not matched to a gene: 17. CDR3 region: CASSSTGTGGAKVHGELFF. The CDR3 coding sequence is TGTGCCAGCAGTTCTACCGGGACAGGGGGCGCAAAAGTTCACGGGGAGCTGTTTTTT.